This T cell receptor beta chain emerged from a study of vaccination effects on CD4 cells after COVID-19. Whole-study findings and limits: Only a single clone (1 of 255 vaccine-induced clones in healthy vaccinees) cross-reacted with common cold coronaviruses. Clones from infection and from vaccination both contracted markedly late after vaccination.

Antigen-specific CD4+ T cells were first expanded with viral peptide pools by the ViraFEST assay and only then sequenced. Researchers isolated CD4+ T cells once approximately eleven days of culture had elapsed. None of the vaccinated had previously contracted SARS-CoV-2, and their nucleocapsid antibodies tested negative. Half-medium changes using IL-2 medium occurred on days 3 and 7. TCRdb's copy holds only in-frame clones and misses some; the assay was immunoSEQ multiplex PCR. The sample holds about 65,000 clones, roughly four fifths seen once. V gave up 4 bases and J gave up 5 bases, with 18 bases separating them. The CDR3 totals 15 residues. The germline gives CDR1 SGHDT, CDR2 YYEEEE. Comments on this clone: Antigen unknown.

The source of this sequence is a human donor who received a COVID-19 vaccine. The V call is TRBV5-6, the J call TRBJ1-1; a possible D gene is TRBD1 (6 bases). The sequenced sample was CD4+ T cells from PBMCs cultured with HCoV-NL63 spike peptides, obtained before COVID-19 vaccination. CDR3 sequence: CASSPPGGAVTEAFF. DNA of the CDR3: TGTGCCAGCAGCCCTCCGGGGGGGGCGGTTACTGAAGCTTTCTTT. Complete variable domain (other parts from reference TRBV5-6 and TRBJ1-1): DAGVTQSPTHLIKTRGQQVTLRCSPKSGHDTVSWYQQALGQGPQFIFQYYEEEERQRGNFPDRFSGHQFPNYSSELNVNALLLGDSALYLCASSPPGGAVTEAFFGQGTRLTVV.